Listed below are T cell receptor beta chains from one sample, sequenced in a study of shared clonotypes between healthy human individuals. Some clones are missing from TCRdb's copy, which holds only in-frame ones; the method was immunoSEQ multiplex PCR. Here the sample spans hundreds of thousands of clones, approximately 96% being singletons. Material: naive CD8+ T cells sorted from blood. The receptors shown here come from a woman aged 30 to 39 in good health. Each CDR3 is given with its conserved first and last residue. The D gene is left open where the match is weak.

>-|TRBV4-1|TRBJ2-7
CASSRSVTYEQYF
TGCGCCAGCAGCCGTTCCGTGACCTACGAGCAGTACTTC
>-|TRBV2|TRBJ1-5
CASSESRGAGQPQHF
TGTGCCAGCAGTGAAAGTCGGGGGGCAGGTCAGCCCCAGCATTTT
>TRBD2|TRBV5-1|TRBJ2-3
CASSSGLAGVMADTQYF
TGCGCCAGCAGCTCGGGACTAGCGGGCGTAATGGCAGATACGCAGTATTTT
>-|TRBV28|TRBJ2-1
CASSFSLGEQFF
TGTGCCAGCAGTTTTAGTTTAGGTGAGCAGTTCTTC
>TRBD1|TRBV2|TRBJ2-7
CAAKTGTAYEQYF
TGTGCCGCCAAAACCGGGACAGCTTACGAGCAGTACTTC
>-|TRBV2|TRBJ2-1
CARERGGRSYNEQFF
TGTGCCAGAGAAAGGGGCGGCCGCTCCTACAATGAGCAGTTCTTC
>TRBD2|TRBV2|TRBJ2-4
CASSEPIRLAGPTKNIQYF
TGTGCCAGCAGTGAACCCATAAGACTAGCGGGACCAACCAAAAACATTCAGTACTTC
>-|TRBV19|TRBJ2-5
CASRGFQETQYF
TGTGCCAGTAGGGGCTTTCAAGAGACCCAGTACTTC
>-|TRBV11-2|TRBJ2-1
CASRRTTYNEQFF
TGTGCCAGCAGACGAACTACCTACAATGAGCAGTTCTTC
>-|TRBV7-9|TRBJ2-7
CASSPRTSSYEQYF
TGTGCCAGCAGCCCTCGGACGAGCTCCTACGAGCAGTACTTC
>-|TRBV19|TRBJ2-5
CASSMVSRSETQYF
TGTGCCAGTAGTATGGTGTCTCGCTCTGAGACCCAGTACTTC
>TRBD1|TRBV23-1|TRBJ1-1
CASSQYRGTNTEAFF
TGCGCCAGCAGTCAATACAGGGGGACGAACACTGAAGCTTTCTTT
>-|TRBV9|TRBJ1-1
CASSGFGTEAFF
TGTGCCAGCAGCGGGTTCGGCACTGAAGCTTTCTTT
>TRBD1|TRBV13|TRBJ2-3
CASSSRGTGKPDTQYF
TGTGCCAGCAGCTCCAGGGGGACAGGGAAGCCAGATACGCAGTATTTT